The entry that follows covers one TCR beta chain sequence. Its cognate antigen is unknown. This record comes from a study of cytomegalovirus exposure and HLA in healthy donors. Whole-study findings and limits: Analyzed later, most CMV-associated TCR beta chains appeared HLA-restricted.

Vbeta (60) and Jbeta (13) primers were used in the PCR. Here immunoSEQ multiplex PCR was the method, and the copy in TCRdb shows in-frame clones only, minus some. The sample has fewer than 150,000 clones, 75% to 90% seen once. Trimming removed 5 bases from V and 2 bases from J; junction bases left unmatched: 4. The CDR3 sequence is 15 residues long. Germline CDR1 and CDR2: MNHEY and SMNVEV (reference sequence). This chain connects TRBV27 to TRBJ1-5; 9 bases are shared with TRBD1. Material: PBMCs. The receptor's source is a female donor in good health and CMV-seronegative. CDR3 residues: CASSPDRGGNQPQHF. Here the CDR3 DNA reads TGTGCCAGCAGTCCGGACAGGGGAGGCAATCAGCCCCAGCATTTT.